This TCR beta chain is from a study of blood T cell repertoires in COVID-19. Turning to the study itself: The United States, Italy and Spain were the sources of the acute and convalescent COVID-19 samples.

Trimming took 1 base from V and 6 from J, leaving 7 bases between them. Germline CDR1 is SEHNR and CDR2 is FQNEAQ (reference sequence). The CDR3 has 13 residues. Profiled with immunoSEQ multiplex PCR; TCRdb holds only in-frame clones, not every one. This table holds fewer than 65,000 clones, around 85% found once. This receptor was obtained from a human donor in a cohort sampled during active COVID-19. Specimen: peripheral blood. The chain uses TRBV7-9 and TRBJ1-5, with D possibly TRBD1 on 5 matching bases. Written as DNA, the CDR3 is TGTGCCAGCAGCTTAGGAAGGGGTCAGCCCCAGCATTTT. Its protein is CASSLGRGQPQHF.